This entry describes one TCR beta chain. A read error may be the cause here, since a much bigger clone is one base away. These data originate in a study of blood T cell repertoires in COVID-19. For the study at large: PBMCs, B-cell-depleted T cells, or T cells were the source of the cDNA or gDNA that made up the material.

The protocol was immunoSEQ multiplex PCR, while the TCRdb copy is restricted to in-frame clones and leaves out a portion. The table records approximately 240,000 clones, 80% to 90% of them present only once. The CDR3 sequence is 14 residues long. CDR1 and CDR2 from the germline V gene are PRHDT and FYEKMQ (reference sequence). With V trimmed by 4 bases and J by 3 bases, 3 bases remained unmatched. Sequenced: peripheral blood. This sequence was found in a man aged 45-65 years with acute or convalescent COVID-19. The chain has TRBV13 and TRBJ1-3; TRBD1 matches 7 bases. CDR3 nucleotide sequence: TGTGCCAGCAGCTCCGACAGGGTTGGAAACACCATATATTTT. Protein sequence: CASSSDRVGNTIYF.